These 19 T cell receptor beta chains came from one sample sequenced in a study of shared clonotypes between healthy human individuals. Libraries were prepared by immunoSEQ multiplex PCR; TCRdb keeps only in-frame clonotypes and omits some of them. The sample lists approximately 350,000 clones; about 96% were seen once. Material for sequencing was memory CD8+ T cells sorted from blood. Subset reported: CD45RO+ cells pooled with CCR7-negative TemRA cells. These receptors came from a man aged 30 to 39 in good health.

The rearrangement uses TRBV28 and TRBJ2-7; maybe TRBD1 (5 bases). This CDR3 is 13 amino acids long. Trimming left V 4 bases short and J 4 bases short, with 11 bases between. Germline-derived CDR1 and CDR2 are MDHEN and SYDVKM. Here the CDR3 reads CASSSLNRYEQYF. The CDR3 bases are TGTGCCAGCAGTTCCCTTAACAGGTACGAGCAGTACTTC.

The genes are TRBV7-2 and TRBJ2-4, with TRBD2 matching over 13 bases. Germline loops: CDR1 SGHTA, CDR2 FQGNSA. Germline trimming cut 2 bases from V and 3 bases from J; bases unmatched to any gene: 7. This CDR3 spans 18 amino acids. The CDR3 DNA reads TGTGCCAGCAGCTTAACTAGCGGGAGGGCCGGCGGCAAAAACATTCAGTACTTC. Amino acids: CASSLTSGRAGGKNIQYF.

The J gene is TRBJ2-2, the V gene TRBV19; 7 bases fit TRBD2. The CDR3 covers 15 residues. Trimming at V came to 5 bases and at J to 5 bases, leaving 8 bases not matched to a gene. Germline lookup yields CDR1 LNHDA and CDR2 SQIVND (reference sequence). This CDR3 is CASSLGGRRTGELFF. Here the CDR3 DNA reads TGTGCCAGTAGTCTTGGCGGGAGACGTACCGGGGAGCTGTTTTTT.

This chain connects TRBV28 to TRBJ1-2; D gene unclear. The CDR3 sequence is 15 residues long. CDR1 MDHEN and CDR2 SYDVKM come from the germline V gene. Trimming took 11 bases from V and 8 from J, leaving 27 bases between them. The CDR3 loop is CAGLMFMGINGGYTF. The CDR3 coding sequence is TGTGCCGGGTTGATGTTTATGGGGATCAATGGAGGCTACACCTTC.

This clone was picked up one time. CDR3 sequence (DNA): TGTGCCAGCAGCGCTCAGGACAATGAGCAGTTCTTC. Its translation: CASSAQDNEQFF. This chain connects TRBV5-4 to TRBJ2-1; no clear D. Germline CDR1 reads SGHNT; CDR2 reads YYREEE (reference sequence). The CDR3 is 12 residues long. V shed 4 bases and J shed 5 bases, with 7 bases lying between them.

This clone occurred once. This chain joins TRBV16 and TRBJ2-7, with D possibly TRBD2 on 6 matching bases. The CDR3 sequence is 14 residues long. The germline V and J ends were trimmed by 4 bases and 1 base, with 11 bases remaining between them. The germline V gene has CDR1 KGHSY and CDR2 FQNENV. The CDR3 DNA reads TGTGCCAGCAGCCCCGGACGGGGGTCCTACGAGCAGTACTTC. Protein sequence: CASSPGRGSYEQYF.

The CDR3 reads CASSWRFSGISTDTQYF. CDR3 nucleotides: TGTGCCAGCAGCTGGAGATTTAGCGGGATCAGCACAGATACGCAGTATTTT. This chain links TRBV5-4 with TRBJ2-3; 8 nucleotides line up with TRBD2. V shed 3 bases and J 0 bases; nucleotides not matched to a gene: 9. CDR1 and CDR2 (germline): SGHNT, YYREEE (reference sequence). The CDR3 is made up of 17 amino acids.

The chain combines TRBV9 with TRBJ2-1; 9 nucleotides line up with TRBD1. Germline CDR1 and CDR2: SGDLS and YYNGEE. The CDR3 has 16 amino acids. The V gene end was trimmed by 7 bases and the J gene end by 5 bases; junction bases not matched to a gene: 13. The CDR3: CASQSNPGQGHNEQFF. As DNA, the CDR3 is TGTGCCAGCCAATCCAATCCGGGACAGGGTCACAATGAGCAGTTCTTC.

CDR3 nucleotide sequence: TGTGCCAGCAGGGGGGCTGGGGCCAACGTCCTGACTTTC. Encoded protein: CASRGAGANVLTF. The chain uses TRBV27 and TRBJ2-6, with D perhaps being TRBD1 or TRBD2 (5 bases each). CDR1 is MNHEY, CDR2 SMNVEV, per germline (reference sequence). Trimming shortened V by 6 bases and J by 2 bases, and 5 bases separated the two germline ends. This CDR3 has 13 amino acids.

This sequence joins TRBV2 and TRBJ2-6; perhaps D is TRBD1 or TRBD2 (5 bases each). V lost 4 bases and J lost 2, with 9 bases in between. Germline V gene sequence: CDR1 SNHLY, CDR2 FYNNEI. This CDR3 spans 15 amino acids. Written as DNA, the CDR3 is TGTGCCAGCAGTGCGGGACGGGCTGGGGCCAACGTCCTGACTTTC. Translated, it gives CASSAGRAGANVLTF.

The CDR3 bases are TGTGCCAGCGAATTTACCGGAGGTAGTGAGCAGTTCTTC. Residues: CASEFTGGSEQFF. The V call is TRBV28, the J call TRBJ2-1; a possible D gene is TRBD2 (5 bases). Germline CDR1 is MDHEN and CDR2 is SYDVKM. The CDR3 length is 13 residues. Trimming shortened V by 8 bases and J by 9 bases, and 17 bases separated the two germline ends.

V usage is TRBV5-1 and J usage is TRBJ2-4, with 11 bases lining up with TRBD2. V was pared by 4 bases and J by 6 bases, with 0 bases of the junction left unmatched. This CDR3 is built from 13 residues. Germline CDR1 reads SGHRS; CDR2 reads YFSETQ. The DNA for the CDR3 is TGCGCCAGCAGCGGGACTAGCGGAAACATTCAGTACTTC. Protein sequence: CASSGTSGNIQYF.

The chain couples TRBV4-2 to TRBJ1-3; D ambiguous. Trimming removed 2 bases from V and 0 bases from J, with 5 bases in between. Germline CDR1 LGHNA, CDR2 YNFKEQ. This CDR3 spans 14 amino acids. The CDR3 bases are TGTGCCAGCAGCCAACCCTCCTCTGGAAACACCATATATTTT. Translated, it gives CASSQPSSGNTIYF.

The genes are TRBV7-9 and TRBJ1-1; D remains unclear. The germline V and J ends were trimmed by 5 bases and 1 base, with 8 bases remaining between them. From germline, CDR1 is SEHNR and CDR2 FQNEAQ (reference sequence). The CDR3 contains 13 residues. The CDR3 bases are TGTGCCAGCAGCCGACCCGGGAACACTGAAGCTTTCTTT. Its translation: CASSRPGNTEAFF.

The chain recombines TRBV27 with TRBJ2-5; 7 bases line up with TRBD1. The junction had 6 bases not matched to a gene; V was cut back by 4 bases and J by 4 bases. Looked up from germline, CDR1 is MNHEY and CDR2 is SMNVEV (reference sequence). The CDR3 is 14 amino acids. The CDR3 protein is CASSSGTVAETQYF. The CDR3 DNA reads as TGTGCCAGCAGTTCAGGGACAGTCGCAGAGACCCAGTACTTC.

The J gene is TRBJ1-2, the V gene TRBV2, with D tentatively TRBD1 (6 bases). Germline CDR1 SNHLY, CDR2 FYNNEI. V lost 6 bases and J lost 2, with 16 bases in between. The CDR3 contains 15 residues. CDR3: CASSPPGARNYGYTF. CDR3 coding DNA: TGTGCCAGCAGCCCCCCGGGGGCTAGGAACTATGGCTACACCTTC. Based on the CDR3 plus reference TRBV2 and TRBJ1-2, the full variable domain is EPEVTQTPSHQVTQMGQEVILRCVPISNHLYFYWYRQILGQKVEFLVSFYNNEISEKSEIFDDQFSVERPDGSNFTLKIRSTKLEDSAMYFCASSPPGARNYGYTFGSGTRLTVV.

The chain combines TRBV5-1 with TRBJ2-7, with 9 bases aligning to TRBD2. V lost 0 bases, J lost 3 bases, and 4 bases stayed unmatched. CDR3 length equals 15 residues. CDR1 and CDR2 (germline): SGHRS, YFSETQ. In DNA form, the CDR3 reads TGCGCCAGCAGCTTGGCCGGGACTAGCTTCTACGAGCAGTACTTC. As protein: CASSLAGTSFYEQYF.

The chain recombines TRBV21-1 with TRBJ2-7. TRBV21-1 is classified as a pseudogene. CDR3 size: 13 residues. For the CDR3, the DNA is TGTGCCAGCAAAGGCCAGCATTCCTACGAGCAGTACTTC. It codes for CASKGQHSYEQYF.

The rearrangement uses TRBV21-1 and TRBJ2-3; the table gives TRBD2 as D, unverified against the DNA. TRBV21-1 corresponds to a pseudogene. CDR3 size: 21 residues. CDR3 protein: CARTCTGGLAGPRESTDTQYF. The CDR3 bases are TGTGCCAGGACCTGCACTGGGGGACTAGCGGGGCCTCGGGAAAGCACAGATACGCAGTATTTT.